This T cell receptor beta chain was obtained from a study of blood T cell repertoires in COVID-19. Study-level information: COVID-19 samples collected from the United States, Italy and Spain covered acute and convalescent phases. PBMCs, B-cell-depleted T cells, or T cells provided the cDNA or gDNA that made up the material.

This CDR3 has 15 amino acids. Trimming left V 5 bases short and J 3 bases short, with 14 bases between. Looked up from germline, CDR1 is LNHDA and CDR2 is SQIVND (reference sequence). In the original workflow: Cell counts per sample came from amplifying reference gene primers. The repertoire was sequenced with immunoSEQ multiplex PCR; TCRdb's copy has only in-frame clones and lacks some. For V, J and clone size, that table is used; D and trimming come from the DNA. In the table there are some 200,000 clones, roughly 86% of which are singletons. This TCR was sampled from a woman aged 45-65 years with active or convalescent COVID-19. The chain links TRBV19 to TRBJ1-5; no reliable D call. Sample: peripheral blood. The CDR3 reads CASSPEGPSNQPQHF. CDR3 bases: TGTGCCAGTAGTCCTGAGGGTCCCTCCAATCAGCCCCAGCATTTT.